These T cell receptor beta chains were read from a single sample in a study of Graves' ophthalmopathy and Graves' hyperthyroidism. Via MiXCR, TCRdb re-called the multiplex PCR reads, giving one row per CDR3 protein. The table lists 600,000 to 700,000 distinct CDR3 sequences, about 38% of them singletons. The source material was peripheral blood. Receptors originate from an adult man with Graves' ophthalmopathy. The CDR3 runs from the conserved cysteine through the conserved F or W. Each record gives: CDR3 DNA, CDR3 protein, V gene, D gene, J gene, clone size. The D gene is left open where the match is weak. The size of a clone is reported for some rows only, either as once, few or many, or as a class for expanded clones.

CDR3nt: TGTGCCAGCAGCTTAGGGGGGGAGGTTTCTGGAAACACCATATATTTT
CDR3aa: CASSLGGEVSGNTIYF
v_gene: TRBV7-9
d_gene: .
j_gene: TRBJ1-3
abundance: .

CDR3nt: TGTGCCAGCAGCCATACCCGGGACAGGGGCTACGAGCAGTACTTC
CDR3aa: CASSHTRDRGYEQYF
v_gene: TRBV7-9
d_gene: TRBD1
j_gene: TRBJ2-7
abundance: many

CDR3nt: TGTGCCAGCAGCCAACAGGGGGCCTTAGAGACCGGGGAGCTGTTTTTT
CDR3aa: CASSQQGALETGELFF
v_gene: TRBV7-2
d_gene: TRBD1
j_gene: TRBJ2-2
abundance: .

CDR3nt: TGCGCCAGCAGCCCACGGACAGGGGAACGTCGGGAGACCCAGTACTTC
CDR3aa: CASSPRTGERRETQYF
v_gene: TRBV4-1
d_gene: TRBD1
j_gene: TRBJ2-5
abundance: many

CDR3nt: TGTGCCACCAGCAGAGATGGGTCAGGGGAGACCCAGTACTTC
CDR3aa: CATSRDGSGETQYF
v_gene: TRBV15
d_gene: .
j_gene: TRBJ2-5
abundance: .

CDR3nt: TGTGCCAGCAGCCAAGGGGGACAGGGGGGCAGGTCACCCCTCCACTTT
CDR3aa: CASSQGGQGGRSPLHF
v_gene: TRBV3-1
d_gene: TRBD1
j_gene: TRBJ1-6
abundance: .

CDR3nt: TGCGCCAGCAGCTTGCGCAGGGATGCTTTCTTT
CDR3aa: CASSLRRDAFF
v_gene: TRBV5-1
d_gene: .
j_gene: TRBJ1-1
abundance: .

CDR3nt: TGTGCCAGCAGCCCAAGTTGGGGGGATGAAAAACTGTTTTTT
CDR3aa: CASSPSWGDEKLFF
v_gene: TRBV11-2
d_gene: .
j_gene: TRBJ1-4
abundance: many

CDR3nt: TGCGCCAGCAGCGTGAACCCGGGACAGGGGAACACTGAAGCTTTCTTT
CDR3aa: CASSVNPGQGNTEAFF
v_gene: TRBV5-1
d_gene: TRBD1
j_gene: TRBJ1-1
abundance: .

CDR3nt: TGTGCCAGCAGTCCCGGGACAGGGGTCGTTGAAGCTTTCTTT
CDR3aa: CASSPGTGVVEAFF
v_gene: TRBV2
d_gene: TRBD1
j_gene: TRBJ1-1
abundance: .

CDR3nt: TGCAGTGCTAGAGTTCCATCAGGGCTAGCCGGAGGATCCTACGAGCAGTACTTC
CDR3aa: CSARVPSGLAGGSYEQYF
v_gene: TRBV20-1
d_gene: .
j_gene: TRBJ2-7
abundance: many

CDR3nt: TGCAGCGTTTACACTAGCGGGGGCATGGGGACCCAGCATTTT
CDR3aa: CSVYTSGGMGTQHF
v_gene: TRBV29-1
d_gene: .
j_gene: TRBJ1-5
abundance: few

CDR3nt: TGCGCCAGCAGCCACGGTTGGGACGGCTCCTACGAGCAGTACTTC
CDR3aa: CASSHGWDGSYEQYF
v_gene: TRBV4-1
d_gene: .
j_gene: TRBJ2-7
abundance: many

CDR3nt: TGTGCCATCACCTCGCACAACACAGATACGCAGTATTTT
CDR3aa: CAITSHNTDTQYF
v_gene: TRBV10-3
d_gene: .
j_gene: TRBJ2-3
abundance: .

CDR3nt: TGTGCCAGCAGCCAAGATCCCCACCCGGGGGTAAACACTGAAGCTTTCTTT
CDR3aa: CASSQDPHPGVNTEAFF
v_gene: TRBV2
d_gene: .
j_gene: TRBJ1-1
abundance: few

CDR3nt: TGTGCCAGCAGCGCCTCAGGATCCTATAATTCACCCCTCCACTTT
CDR3aa: CASSASGSYNSPLHF
v_gene: TRBV9
d_gene: .
j_gene: TRBJ1-6
abundance: .

CDR3nt: TGTGCATCTGCCCGGGACAGGGGGCCTGAAGCTTTCTTT
CDR3aa: CASARDRGPEAFF
v_gene: TRBV7-2
d_gene: TRBD1
j_gene: TRBJ1-1
abundance: .

CDR3nt: TGCGCCAGCAGTGGTTATGGACAGGGGCCCTATGGCTACACCTTC
CDR3aa: CASSGYGQGPYGYTF
v_gene: TRBV10-1
d_gene: TRBD1
j_gene: TRBJ1-2
abundance: .

CDR3nt: TGTGCCAGCAGCCAAGATCCCCATGTAATCGCCGGTAATCAGCCCCAGCATTTT
CDR3aa: CASSQDPHVIAGNQPQHF
v_gene: TRBV7-8
d_gene: .
j_gene: TRBJ1-5
abundance: .

CDR3nt: TGTGCCAGCAGCCAAGGTTACACAGGGGGCGCATCGGGGGCCAACGTCCTGACTTTC
CDR3aa: CASSQGYTGGASGANVLTF
v_gene: TRBV7-9
d_gene: TRBD1
j_gene: TRBJ2-6
abundance: many

CDR3nt: TGTGCCAGCAGTCCTGGCGGGACAGGGTCGTCCGAGGTTAAGTTC
CDR3aa: CASSPGGTGSSEVKF
v_gene: TRBV12-3/TRBV12-4
d_gene: TRBD1
j_gene: TRBJ2-7
abundance: .

CDR3nt: TGTGCCAGCAGTGCGCCACTTTGGTACCAAGAGACCCAGTACTTC
CDR3aa: CASSAPLWYQETQYF
v_gene: TRBV25-1
d_gene: .
j_gene: TRBJ2-5
abundance: many

CDR3nt: TGTGCCAGCAGTTTATGGGGTGGGGGGCACCAGTACTTC
CDR3aa: CASSLWGGGHQYF
v_gene: TRBV12-3/TRBV12-4
d_gene: .
j_gene: TRBJ2-5
abundance: .

CDR3nt: TGCAGCGTTCGGGGGGGGGGAGCGAACACCGGGGAGCTGTTTTTT
CDR3aa: CSVRGGGANTGELFF
v_gene: TRBV29-1
d_gene: TRBD2
j_gene: TRBJ2-2
abundance: .

CDR3nt: TGTGCCAGCAGTTTGCGACTCCCTGTGTTGAACACTGAAGCTTTCTTT
CDR3aa: CASSLRLPVLNTEAFF
v_gene: TRBV9
d_gene: .
j_gene: TRBJ1-1
abundance: few

CDR3nt: TGTGCCAGCAGGTCGGCACCTAATCAGCCCCAGCATTTT
CDR3aa: CASRSAPNQPQHF
v_gene: TRBV6-6
d_gene: .
j_gene: TRBJ1-5
abundance: .

CDR3nt: TGCGCCAGCAGCTTGGGTTTTTCGGGACAGGTTTACGAGCAGTACTTC
CDR3aa: CASSLGFSGQVYEQYF
v_gene: TRBV5-1
d_gene: TRBD1
j_gene: TRBJ2-7
abundance: few

CDR3nt: TGCAGCGTCGTCGGGACAGAGGAATCCGGGGCCAACGTCCTGACTTTC
CDR3aa: CSVVGTEESGANVLTF
v_gene: TRBV29-1
d_gene: TRBD1
j_gene: TRBJ2-6
abundance: .

CDR3nt: TGTGCCAGCAGTCGGGCAGGGGTCTATGGCTACACCTTC
CDR3aa: CASSRAGVYGYTF
v_gene: TRBV27
d_gene: .
j_gene: TRBJ1-2
abundance: few

CDR3nt: TGTGCCAGCAGCTTATCCAACCGGGGCCTTAATCAGCCCCAGCATTTT
CDR3aa: CASSLSNRGLNQPQHF
v_gene: TRBV7-2
d_gene: .
j_gene: TRBJ1-5
abundance: many

CDR3nt: TGTGCCAGCAGCGTAGTGGGACAGGGAGTTATTTATGGCTACACCTTC
CDR3aa: CASSVVGQGVIYGYTF
v_gene: TRBV9
d_gene: TRBD1
j_gene: TRBJ1-2
abundance: .

CDR3nt: TGTGCCATCAGTGATACTGGAAACACCATATATTTT
CDR3aa: CAISDTGNTIYF
v_gene: TRBV10-3
d_gene: .
j_gene: TRBJ1-3
abundance: many

CDR3nt: TGCAGCGTTGAGGTCTTTAGGACAGGGGGCTACGAGCAGTACTTC
CDR3aa: CSVEVFRTGGYEQYF
v_gene: TRBV29-1
d_gene: TRBD1
j_gene: TRBJ2-7
abundance: .

CDR3nt: TGTGCCAGCAGCGTCGGGTCTCGCAATCAGCCCCAGCATTTT
CDR3aa: CASSVGSRNQPQHF
v_gene: TRBV7-2
d_gene: .
j_gene: TRBJ1-5
abundance: many

CDR3nt: TGTGCCAGCGTGCACCGGGACGGATATAATGAAAAACTGTTTTTT
CDR3aa: CASVHRDGYNEKLFF
v_gene: TRBV25-1
d_gene: .
j_gene: TRBJ1-4
abundance: .

CDR3nt: TGCAGTGCTAGTCATGGACAGGGGTACTATTTT
CDR3aa: CSASHGQGYYF
v_gene: TRBV20-1
d_gene: TRBD1
j_gene: TRBJ2-3
abundance: .

CDR3nt: TGTGCCATCAGTGGAGGGGGACAGGGGCCCAAAGCCCTCCACTTT
CDR3aa: CAISGGGQGPKALHF
v_gene: TRBV10-3
d_gene: TRBD1
j_gene: TRBJ1-6
abundance: .

CDR3nt: TGTGCCAGCAGCCCCGAGGGACAGGGGATGGAGACCCAGTACTTC
CDR3aa: CASSPEGQGMETQYF
v_gene: TRBV2
d_gene: TRBD1
j_gene: TRBJ2-5
abundance: .

CDR3nt: TGTGCCAGCAGTGTTCTCGCGGGGGGCCTCGAGCAGTACTTC
CDR3aa: CASSVLAGGLEQYF
v_gene: TRBV7-6
d_gene: TRBD2
j_gene: TRBJ2-7
abundance: .

CDR3nt: TGTGCCAGCAGCCAACCGCTTGGGGGGCGCTCCTATGGCTACACCTTC
CDR3aa: CASSQPLGGRSYGYTF
v_gene: TRBV16
d_gene: .
j_gene: TRBJ1-2
abundance: many

CDR3nt: TGTGCCAGCAGCTTAGTAGCTAGCGGGAGGGCCTTACTTCAAGATACGCAGTATTTT
CDR3aa: CASSLVASGRALLQDTQYF
v_gene: TRBV7-9
d_gene: TRBD2
j_gene: TRBJ2-3
abundance: few

CDR3nt: TGCAGTGCTCCTATGAACACTGAAGCTTTCTTT
CDR3aa: CSAPMNTEAFF
v_gene: TRBV20-1
d_gene: .
j_gene: TRBJ1-1
abundance: many

CDR3nt: TGCAGCGTTGCACAGGGTTGGTCTGGGCAGTACTTC
CDR3aa: CSVAQGWSGQYF
v_gene: TRBV29-1
d_gene: .
j_gene: TRBJ2-7
abundance: .

CDR3nt: TGCAGCTTGGGGACAGTTAACACTGAAGCTTTCTTT
CDR3aa: CSLGTVNTEAFF
v_gene: TRBV29-1
d_gene: TRBD1
j_gene: TRBJ1-1
abundance: .

CDR3nt: TGCAGTGCTAGTGAGGGGGGAAACTATGGCTACACCTTC
CDR3aa: CSASEGGNYGYTF
v_gene: TRBV20-1
d_gene: .
j_gene: TRBJ1-2
abundance: .

CDR3nt: TGTACCAGCAGCAGACAGGGTTGGGAGACCCAGTACTTC
CDR3aa: CTSSRQGWETQYF
v_gene: TRBV4-2
d_gene: TRBD1
j_gene: TRBJ2-5
abundance: .

CDR3nt: TGTGCCAGCAGCCCCCCCGTTTTAGGATACGAGCAGTACTTC
CDR3aa: CASSPPVLGYEQYF
v_gene: TRBV7-6
d_gene: .
j_gene: TRBJ2-7
abundance: .

CDR3nt: TGTGCCAGCAGTTACGCAGGGGGCAGCTATGGCTACACCTTC
CDR3aa: CASSYAGGSYGYTF
v_gene: TRBV10-3
d_gene: TRBD1
j_gene: TRBJ1-2
abundance: .

CDR3nt: TGCGCCAGCAGCCAGGATGCCTCTCTCGATTCTGGAAACACCATATATTTT
CDR3aa: CASSQDASLDSGNTIYF
v_gene: TRBV4-1
d_gene: .
j_gene: TRBJ1-3
abundance: few

CDR3nt: TGTGCCAGCAGCCGCCGGGACAAGCTCTACGAGCAGTACTTC
CDR3aa: CASSRRDKLYEQYF
v_gene: TRBV11-3
d_gene: .
j_gene: TRBJ2-7
abundance: many

CDR3nt: TGTGCCAGCAGCTTAGCAGGGGCAGGGGGTTTCTTT
CDR3aa: CASSLAGAGGFF
v_gene: TRBV7-2
d_gene: TRBD1
j_gene: TRBJ1-1
abundance: many

CDR3nt: TGTGCCAGCAGTTACACGCGAGTGGAAAAACTGTTTTTT
CDR3aa: CASSYTRVEKLFF
v_gene: TRBV6-2/TRBV6-3
d_gene: .
j_gene: TRBJ1-4
abundance: .

CDR3nt: TGTGCCATCAGTGAGTCGCAGGGACAGAGTAGCGGCTACACCTTC
CDR3aa: CAISESQGQSSGYTF
v_gene: TRBV10-3
d_gene: TRBD1
j_gene: TRBJ1-2
abundance: many

CDR3nt: TGCAGCGTTGATCGGGGGGACAACACTGAAGCTTTCTTT
CDR3aa: CSVDRGDNTEAFF
v_gene: TRBV29-1
d_gene: .
j_gene: TRBJ1-1
abundance: many

CDR3nt: TGTGCCCTACAAGGGGGGGAAGGGGACTATGGCTACACCTTC
CDR3aa: CALQGGEGDYGYTF
v_gene: TRBV6-4
d_gene: .
j_gene: TRBJ1-2
abundance: few

CDR3nt: TGTGCCAGCAGCCAAGGATGGGACAGGGGTTACGAGCAGTACTTC
CDR3aa: CASSQGWDRGYEQYF
v_gene: TRBV7-2
d_gene: TRBD1
j_gene: TRBJ2-7
abundance: few

CDR3nt: TGCAGCGTTGATGGGGTGGAGACTGAAGCTTTCTTT
CDR3aa: CSVDGVETEAFF
v_gene: TRBV29-1
d_gene: .
j_gene: TRBJ1-1
abundance: .

CDR3nt: TGTGCCAGCAGCTCCTCCGGGGACACCGGGGAGCTATTTTTT
CDR3aa: CASSSSGDTGELFF
v_gene: TRBV7-9
d_gene: .
j_gene: TRBJ2-2
abundance: .

CDR3nt: TGCGCCAGCAGCCAAGGATTGACAGGGACCTATGGCTACACCTTC
CDR3aa: CASSQGLTGTYGYTF
v_gene: TRBV4-3
d_gene: TRBD1
j_gene: TRBJ1-2
abundance: few

CDR3nt: TGTGCTAGGCCTATAGCGGGGGGACAAGAGACCCAGTACTTC
CDR3aa: CARPIAGGQETQYF
v_gene: TRBV25-1
d_gene: TRBD2
j_gene: TRBJ2-5
abundance: .